The 31 T cell receptor beta chains reported below all come from one sample, sequenced in a study of OX40 agonist ivuxolimab in advanced cancers. Measured with immunoSEQ multiplex PCR; TCRdb has only the in-frame clones, and not every one. The data contain 20,000 or so clones, 70% to 90% of them singletons. Sequences were derived from CD4+ or CD8+ T cells sorted from blood, sampled in a trial of the OX40 agonist ivuxolimab. The receptors come from an adult with an advanced solid tumor such as melanoma, head and neck, liver or kidney cancer.

This chain connects TRBV15 to TRBJ2-7; D perhaps matches TRBD1 (6 bases). Germline V gene data show CDR1 as LNHNV and CDR2 as YYDKDF (reference sequence). The ends were cut back, 0 bases at V and 2 bases at J, with 14 bases in the middle. The CDR3 has 16 amino acids. Written as DNA, the CDR3 is TGTGCCACCAGCAGAGATGTTGGACAGATCACCTACGAGCAGTACTTC. This encodes CATSRDVGQITYEQYF.

This rearrangement joins TRBV18 to TRBJ2-7; TRBD2 is a possible D gene (6 bases). The germline CDR1 and CDR2 sequences are KGHSH and LQKENI. V was pared by 3 bases and J by 2 bases, with 14 bases between. The CDR3 runs to 15 residues. Here the CDR3 reads CASSPDWRGPYEQYF. CDR3 in DNA: TGTGCCAGCTCACCTGATTGGAGGGGACCCTACGAGCAGTACTTC. The full variable domain, in which reference TRBV18 and TRBJ2-7 provide the parts outside the CDR3, is NAGVMQNPRHLVRRRGQEARLRCSPMKGHSHVYWYRQLPEEGLKFMVYLQKENIIDESGMPKERFSAEFPKEGPSILRIQQVVRGDSAAYFCASSPDWRGPYEQYFGPGTRLTVT.

The CDR3 here is CASSGFTYEQYF. The CDR3 DNA sequence: TGTGCCAGCTCGGGCTTCACCTACGAGCAGTACTTC. The J gene is TRBJ2-5, the V gene TRBV6-5; D gene ambiguous. The DNA end is more similar to TRBJ2-7, so the J call may be wrong. The CDR3 is 12 amino acids. Per germline, CDR1 MNHEY and CDR2 SVGAGI.

The chain joins TRBV14 to TRBJ2-1; D gene ambiguous. There are 14 residues in the CDR3. Per germline, CDR1 SGHDN and CDR2 FVKESK. Trimming pared 0 bases from V and 9 bases from J, leaving 12 bases between. The CDR3 sequence: CASSQDLLVGEQFF. CDR3 nucleotide sequence: TGTGCCAGCAGCCAAGATTTGTTGGTAGGTGAGCAGTTCTTC.

The chain uses TRBV9 and TRBJ2-4; a weak D match, TRBD2 (5 bases). CDR1 and CDR2 (germline): SGDLS, YYNGEE. This CDR3 comprises 14 residues. The V end was cut by 0 bases, the J end by 3 bases, with 7 bases between. The CDR3 region has the DNA TGTGCCAGCAGCGTAGGGGAGAGCAAAAACATTCAGTACTTC. It translates to CASSVGESKNIQYF.

This chain links TRBV19 with TRBJ2-5; tentatively, D is TRBD2 (5 bases). CDR1 is LNHDA and CDR2 is SQIVND in the germline V gene (reference sequence). V lost 1 base and J lost 10, with 13 bases in between. This CDR3 contains 13 residues. The CDR3 loop is CASSIGVSGFQYF. CDR3 nucleotide sequence: TGTGCCAGTAGTATAGGAGTGTCGGGGTTCCAGTACTTC.

The gene calls are TRBV14 and TRBJ2-1; no definite D call. The germline V gene has CDR1 SGHDN and CDR2 FVKESK. CDR3 length equals 12 residues. V was cut by 4 bases and J by 5 bases, with 6 bases left in between. CDR3 protein: CASSPSNNEQFF. The CDR3 coding sequence is TGTGCCAGCAGCCCATCTAACAATGAGCAGTTCTTC.

This chain connects TRBV2 to TRBJ2-2; 11 nucleotides agree with TRBD2. Unmatched junction bases numbered 4, after V lost 6 bases and J lost 4 bases. CDR3 length: 15 amino acids. Germline V gene lookup returns CDR1 SNHLY and CDR2 FYNNEI. The CDR3 protein is CASRGTSGGTGELFF. The DNA of the CDR3 is TGTGCCAGCAGGGGCACTAGCGGGGGCACCGGGGAGCTGTTTTTT.

This rearrangement joins TRBV28 to TRBJ2-7; no firm D call. Between the trimmed V and J ends, which lost 8 bases and 0 bases, there was a span of 11 bases. From germline, CDR1 is MDHEN and CDR2 SYDVKM. This CDR3 has 13 amino acids. CDR3 loop: CASGNGGSYEQYF. CDR3 bases: TGTGCCAGCGGGAACGGCGGCTCCTACGAGCAGTACTTC. The variable domain in full, with the rest retrieved from reference TRBV28 and TRBJ2-7, is DVKVTQSSRYLVKRTGEKVFLECVQDMDHENMFWYRQDPGLGLRLIYFSYDVKMKEKGDIPEGYSVSREKKERFSLILESASTNQTSMYLCASGNGGSYEQYFGPGTRLTVT.

This clone was counted a few times. The V gene is TRBV11-3, the J gene TRBJ2-7; weak D call: TRBD2 (5 bases). V dropped 5 bases and J dropped 1 base, with 15 bases sitting between them. CDR1 SGHNT and CDR2 YENEEA come from the germline V gene. The CDR3 totals 15 residues. CDR3 sequence: CASSPSGFTSYEQYF. DNA of the CDR3: TGTGCCAGCAGCCCCTCGGGGTTTACTTCCTACGAGCAGTACTTC.

The rearrangement uses TRBV7-9 and TRBJ2-5, with D maybe TRBD1 (5 bases). The CDR3 is made up of 16 amino acids. Per the germline V gene, CDR1 is SEHNR and CDR2 is FQNEAQ (reference sequence). V was shortened by 2 bases and J by 2 bases, with 15 bases between the two germline ends. CDR3 DNA sequence: TGTGCCAGCAGCTTACCCAGGGAAGTGAGTCAAGAGACCCAGTACTTC. This sequence encodes CASSLPREVSQETQYF. The complete variable domain, with remaining parts taken from reference TRBV7-9 and TRBJ2-5, reads DTGVSQNPRHKITKRGQNVTFRCDPISEHNRLYWYRQTLGQGPEFLTYFQNEAQLEKSRLLSDRFSAERPKGSFSTLEIQRTEQGDSAMYLCASSLPREVSQETQYFGPGTRLLVL.

This clone appeared once. This CDR3 reads CASSQDTASGNEQYF. CDR3 nucleotide sequence: TGCGCCAGCAGCCAAGATACGGCTAGCGGTAACGAGCAGTACTTC. This sequence joins TRBV4-3 and TRBJ2-7; 7 bases are a match to TRBD2. The length of the CDR3 is 15 residues. CDR1 is LGHNA, CDR2 YSLEER, per germline. The junction had 7 bases not matched to a gene; V was cut back by 0 bases and J by 5 bases.

The rearrangement links TRBV7-9 to TRBJ2-1, with D uncertain. Germline CDR1 SEHNR, CDR2 FQNEAQ (reference sequence). V was pared by 4 bases and J by 4 bases, with 8 bases between. This CDR3 comprises 13 residues. Here the CDR3 DNA reads TGTGCCAGCAGCTCTAGGACGTACAATGAGCAGTTCTTC. As protein: CASSSRTYNEQFF.

J is TRBJ2-7 and V is TRBV6-5; D possibly corresponds to TRBD1 (6 bases). CDR1 MNHEY and CDR2 SVGAGI come from the germline V gene. Trimming shortened V by 2 bases and J by 3 bases, and 8 bases separated the two germline ends. CDR3 length: 13 residues. CDR3: CASSYRGIYEQYF. The CDR3 region has the DNA TGTGCCAGCAGTTACAGGGGGATCTACGAGCAGTACTTC.

Note on this clone: Germline is not matched at one junction end, which may reflect a read error. The chain joins TRBV9 to TRBJ2-2; 11 bases map to TRBD1. Germline V gene sequence: CDR1 SGDLS, CDR2 YYNGEE. CDR3 length: 15 amino acids. The CDR3 bases are TGTGCCCGCAGCGGGGGACAGGGGGAGGCCGGGGAGCTGTTTTTT. Its translation is CARSGGQGEAGELFF.

The chain combines TRBV4-3 with TRBJ1-2; weak D call: TRBD1 (6 bases). In germline, CDR1 is LGHNA, CDR2 YSLEER. The CDR3 runs to 15 residues. Trimming removed 3 bases at V and 4 bases at J, with 15 bases between. The CDR3 protein is CASSHQTGGIYGYTF. The CDR3 bases are TGCGCCAGCAGCCACCAGACAGGCGGTATCTATGGCTACACCTTC.

This clone has only one observation. The rearrangement uses TRBV19 and TRBJ1-2; tentative D call: TRBD1 (5 bases). The V end was cut by 6 bases, the J end by 6 bases, with 14 bases between. CDR1 and CDR2 from the germline V gene are LNHDA and SQIVND (reference sequence). The CDR3 runs 13 residues. In DNA form, the CDR3 reads TGTGCCAGTAGCCCAGGGCAGGCCGATGGCTACACCTTC. Its translation: CASSPGQADGYTF.

V and J are TRBV30 and TRBJ2-1, with D perhaps matching TRBD1 (5 bases). V was shortened by 3 bases and J by 3 bases, with 18 bases between the two germline ends. The CDR3 is 16 amino acids. CDR1 and CDR2 from the germline V gene are GTSNPN and SVGIG (reference sequence). This CDR3 is CAWRTLGPGYYNEQFF. DNA for the CDR3: TGTGCCTGGAGAACCCTTGGACCAGGGTACTACAATGAGCAGTTCTTC.

The chain carries TRBV5-4 and TRBJ2-2, with D unclear. The CDR3 has 20 amino acids. The V end was cut by 0 bases, the J end by 0 bases, with 21 bases between. Germline CDR1 SGHNT, CDR2 YYREEE (reference sequence). The CDR3 nucleotides read TGTGCCAGCAGCTTGGGGCCCGTTTATGTGGAACGGTCGAACACCGGGGAGCTGTTTTTT. Translation gives CASSLGPVYVERSNTGELFF. Together with reference TRBV5-4 and TRBJ2-2, the CDR3 gives the full variable domain: ETGVTQSPTHLIKTRGQQVTLRCSSQSGHNTVSWYQQALGQGPQFIFQYYREEENGRGNFPPRFSGLQFPNYSSELNVNALELDDSALYLCASSLGPVYVERSNTGELFFGEGSRLTVL.

The V gene is TRBV19, the J gene TRBJ2-5; 9 nucleotides line up with TRBD2. The DNA end favors TRBJ2-7, so the J call may be wrong. Germline CDR1 reads LNHDA; CDR2 reads SQIVND (reference sequence). This CDR3 has 15 amino acids. The CDR3 nucleotides are TGTGCCAGTAGTATTCATATTAGCGGGAGCTACGAGCAGTACTTC. Amino acid sequence: CASSIHISGSYEQYF.

On this clone itself: A junction end diverges from the germline sequence, so it may reflect a read error. The CDR3 loop reads CTSSAARASYNEQFF. The CDR3 DNA is TGTACCAGCAGTGCGGCGAGGGCTTCCTACAATGAGCAGTTCTTC. The V gene is TRBV2, the J gene TRBJ2-1; D may be TRBD2 (5 bases). The CDR3 totals 15 residues. CDR1 and CDR2 from the germline V gene are SNHLY and FYNNEI.

V gene TRBV9 combines with J gene TRBJ2-4; no definite D call. Trimming stripped 0 bases from V and 3 bases from J, with 7 bases between. The CDR3 contains 14 residues. Germline V gene lookup returns CDR1 SGDLS and CDR2 YYNGEE. CDR3 coding DNA: TGTGCCAGCAGCGTAGGGTCGAACAAAAACATTCAGTACTTC. Residues: CASSVGSNKNIQYF.

The chain has TRBV27 and TRBJ2-7; D possibly uses TRBD1 or TRBD2 (5 bases each). Germline CDR1 and CDR2: MNHEY and SMNVEV (reference sequence). This CDR3 spans 14 amino acids. The V and J ends lost 0 bases and 4 bases respectively, with 10 bases between them. As DNA, the CDR3 is TGTGCCAGCAGTTTATCGGGGACGGGATACGAGCAGTACTTC. Translated, it gives CASSLSGTGYEQYF.

This rearrangement joins TRBV5-8 to TRBJ2-1, with 13 bases matching TRBD2. Trimming at V came to 4 bases and at J to 6 bases, leaving 7 bases not matched to a gene. The CDR3 runs to 16 residues. From germline, CDR1 is SGHTS and CDR2 YDEGEE. The CDR3 DNA follows: TGTGCCAGCAGCCCCACTAGCGGGAGGGCATTCAATGAGCAGTTCTTC. Translation: CASSPTSGRAFNEQFF.

This sequence joins TRBV29-1 and TRBJ2-7; TRBD1 matches 7 bases. The germline V gene has CDR1 SQVTM and CDR2 ANQGSEA. The V and J ends lost 1 base and 2 bases, in that order; junction bases with no gene match: 2. The CDR3 extends over 13 amino acids. CDR3 bases: TGCAGCGTTGAAGGACAGGGTACCTACGAGCAGTACTTC. It is translated as CSVEGQGTYEQYF.

V usage is TRBV19 and J usage is TRBJ2-1, with TRBD2 matching 11 bases. V was pared by 3 bases and J by 7 bases, with 5 bases of the junction left unmatched. The CDR3 runs 15 residues. Germline CDR1 LNHDA, CDR2 SQIVND (reference sequence). This CDR3 reads CASSIIAGGRNEQFF. In DNA form, the CDR3 reads TGTGCCAGTAGTATCATAGCGGGAGGGCGGAATGAGCAGTTCTTC.

The rearrangement uses TRBV5-5 and TRBJ1-2; D remains ambiguous. With 4 bases removed from V and 7 bases from J, the gap between germline ends came to 14 bases. Germline CDR1 SGHKS, CDR2 YYEKEE (reference sequence). CDR3 size: 13 residues. The CDR3 here is CASSTDPAAGYTF. The CDR3 DNA reads TGTGCCAGCAGCACAGATCCGGCAGCTGGCTACACCTTC.

The CDR3 reads CASSSPLAGGPQTQYF. CDR3 coding DNA: TGTGCCAGCAGCTCGCCCCTAGCGGGAGGGCCACAGACCCAGTACTTC. This sequence joins TRBV9 and TRBJ2-5; the match to TRBD2 covers 12 bases. There are 16 residues in the CDR3. Germline-derived CDR1 and CDR2 are SGDLS and YYNGEE. With V trimmed by 4 bases and J by 6 bases, 10 bases remained unmatched.

The chain carries TRBV27 and TRBJ1-2; TRBD1 aligns across 7 bases. J lost 3 bases, V lost 6 bases, and 7 bases had no gene match. The CDR3 extends over 14 amino acids. Germline V gives CDR1 MNHEY, CDR2 SMNVEV (reference sequence). The CDR3 reads CASRKGGRYYGYTF. For the CDR3, the DNA is TGTGCCAGCAGAAAAGGGGGCAGGTACTATGGCTACACCTTC.

The chain carries TRBV4-3 and TRBJ1-5, with 9 bases aligning to TRBD1. The CDR3 has 14 residues. Per germline, CDR1 LGHNA and CDR2 YSLEER. Trimming removed 3 bases from V and 7 bases from J; junction bases left unmatched: 4. The DNA of the CDR3 is TGCGCCAGCAGCCAGAACGACAGGGGGCAGCCCCAGCATTTT. Protein: CASSQNDRGQPQHF.

This chain links TRBV6-5 with TRBJ2-5; 8 bases match TRBD2. Unmatched junction bases numbered 3, after V lost 2 bases and J lost 1 base. Germline V gene data show CDR1 as MNHEY and CDR2 as SVGAGI. This CDR3 spans 15 amino acids. The CDR3 reads CASSYAGGLQETQYF. The CDR3 DNA follows: TGTGCCAGCAGTTACGCGGGGGGCCTCCAAGAGACCCAGTACTTC.